These 25 T cell receptor beta chains came from one sample sequenced in a study of human T cells and chemical hapten exposure. Each CDR3 protein gets one entry after TCRdb re-called the RACE reads with MiXCR. Among over 80,000 distinct CDR3 sequences listed, approximately 10% were seen once. The time point: patch test 3, about 24 weeks after DPC sensitization. Specified treatment: therapeutic diphenylcyclopropenone sensitization with weekly scalp DPC. The sample in question was whole blood, obtained in connection with sensitization to the hapten diphenylcyclopropenone (DPC). The receptors were gathered from a woman under 40 with alopecia areata. Some clones in this sample may be carry-over from other donors' samples.

This rearrangement joins TRBV29-1 to TRBJ1-1, with D uncertain. Trimming stripped 0 bases from V and 5 bases from J, with 10 bases between. The CDR3 covers 13 residues. CDR1 and CDR2 from the germline V gene are SQVTM and ANQGSEA. Here the CDR3 reads CSVEDRGRTEAFF. The CDR3 DNA is TGCAGCGTTGAAGATCGTGGGAGGACTGAAGCTTTCTTT.

This clonotype was detected many times. The chain uses TRBV20-1 and TRBJ2-7; 7 bases are shared with TRBD2. This CDR3 is 14 amino acids long. CDR1 DFQATT and CDR2 SNEGSKA come from the germline V gene (reference sequence). V dropped 3 bases and J dropped 5; count of bases not matched to a gene: 10. CDR3 DNA: TGCAGTGCTAGGCTTACTAGCGAAGCCAACGAGCAGTACTTC. Protein sequence: CSARLTSEANEQYF.

This clonotype was recorded many times. The rearrangement joins TRBV7-6 to TRBJ2-1; D is possibly TRBD2 (5 bases). The CDR3 consists of 17 residues. V was trimmed by 1 base and J by 2 bases, leaving 15 bases between them. The germline CDR1 and CDR2 sequences are SGHVS and FNYEAQ. Here the CDR3 DNA reads TGTGCCAGCAGCTTAGTCGGGGTCGGGCAAGCCTACAATGAGCAGTTCTTC. Its protein is CASSLVGVGQAYNEQFF.

This clonotype was picked up many times. This chain joins TRBV5-1 and TRBJ2-7; D ambiguous. From germline, CDR1 is SGHRS and CDR2 YFSETQ. V lost 4 bases to trimming and J lost 3 bases, with 8 bases between them. The CDR3 length is 12 residues. CDR3 sequence reads: CASSREGYEQYF. Written as DNA, the CDR3 is TGCGCCAGCAGCAGAGAAGGCTACGAGCAGTACTTC.

This clonotype has ten or more counts. This chain uses TRBV5-1 with TRBJ1-2; D is unresolved. Trimming pared 4 bases from V and 2 bases from J, leaving 15 bases between. CDR3 length equals 15 residues. CDR1 is SGHRS and CDR2 is YFSETQ in the germline V gene. CDR3 loop: CASSQYRTVNYGYTF. CDR3 coding DNA: TGCGCCAGCAGCCAATACCGGACGGTAAACTATGGCTACACCTTC.

This clonotype was observed at least ten times. The V call is TRBV7-2, the J call TRBJ2-3, with D possibly TRBD2 on 5 matching bases. The CDR3 runs 15 residues. Germline V CDR1 and CDR2: SGHTA, FQGNSA. Trimming shortened V by 7 bases and J by 2 bases, and 16 bases separated the two germline ends. The CDR3 nucleotides are TGTGCCAGCACCCCTAGCCGGCTATACACAGATACGCAGTATTTT. Translating gives CASTPSRLYTDTQYF.

J is TRBJ1-5 and V is TRBV20-1; D gene unclear. The CDR3 consists of 14 residues. Germline-derived CDR1 and CDR2 are DFQATT and SNEGSKA (reference sequence). Trimming stripped 5 bases from V and 1 base from J, with 12 bases between. CDR3 sequence: CSASRPGSNQPQHF. The CDR3 nucleotides read TGCAGTGCTTCCCGCCCCGGGAGCAATCAGCCCCAGCATTTT.

This clonotype was recorded at least ten times. The genes are TRBV6-5 and TRBJ2-5; no clear D. V was shortened by 6 bases and J by 0 bases, with 2 bases between the two germline ends. Germline V CDR1 and CDR2: MNHEY, SVGAGI. This CDR3 has 11 residues. The CDR3 is CASRYQETQYF. CDR3 in DNA: TGTGCCAGCAGGTACCAAGAGACCCAGTACTTC.

This clonotype was recorded at least ten times. V is TRBV10-2 and J is TRBJ2-2; D may be TRBD1 (6 bases). Germline V gene sequence: CDR1 WSHSY, CDR2 SAAADI. The V end was cut by 6 bases, the J end by 6 bases, with 14 bases between. This CDR3 spans 14 amino acids. CDR3 in amino acids: CASRGAESPGELFF. The CDR3 DNA reads TGCGCCAGCAGGGGGGCAGAAAGCCCCGGGGAGCTGTTTTTT.

This clonotype was seen many times. The chain employs TRBV6-2 or TRBV6-3 and TRBJ2-2, with D possibly TRBD2 on 6 matching bases. The V gene's germline CDR1 is MNHEY and CDR2 SVGEGT. This CDR3 contains 15 residues. V shed 6 bases and J shed 2 bases, with 13 bases lying between them. The CDR3 is CASSGSGPNTGELFF. CDR3 nucleotides: TGTGCCAGCAGCGGGAGCGGGCCCAACACCGGGGAGCTGTTTTTT.

This clonotype turned up a few times. The V gene is TRBV18, the J gene TRBJ2-3, with no clear D. The CDR3 contains 13 residues. Germline V gene lookup returns CDR1 KGHSH and CDR2 LQKENI. The V and J ends lost 5 bases and 5 bases respectively, with 11 bases between them. DNA for the CDR3: TGTGCCAGCTCAACCGGACCCAAAGATACGCAGTATTTT. This translates into CASSTGPKDTQYF.

This clonotype was seen at least ten times. V gene TRBV5-6 combines with J gene TRBJ2-7; D might be TRBD2 (5 bases). CDR1 is SGHDT and CDR2 is YYEEEE in the germline V gene. The V gene lost 1 base and the J gene lost 0 bases, with 11 bases spanning the gap. This CDR3 contains 15 residues. CDR3 sequence: CASSLRGPGSYEQYV. The CDR3, as DNA: TGTGCCAGCAGCTTGCGCGGGCCCGGCTCCTACGAGCAGTACGTC.

This clonotype showed up just a few times. V usage is TRBV6-2 or TRBV6-3 and J usage is TRBJ2-7; 8 nucleotides align to TRBD2. The V gene's germline CDR1 is MNHEY and CDR2 SVGEGT. This CDR3 is built from 14 residues. V was clipped by 2 bases and J by 4 bases; unmatched bases: 4. CDR3 bases: TGTGCCAGCAGTTACAGACTAGCGCAGTACGAGCAGTACGTC. Amino acid sequence: CASSYRLAQYEQYV.

This clonotype was recorded many times. V usage is TRBV7-2 and J usage is TRBJ1-1, with unresolved D. The CDR3 runs 13 residues. The V and J ends lost 1 base and 1 base respectively, with 4 bases between them. Germline assignment: CDR1 SGHTA and CDR2 FQGNSA. The CDR3 sequence: CASSLERNTEAFF. The DNA for the CDR3 is TGTGCCAGCAGCTTAGAGAGGAACACTGAAGCTTTCTTT.

This clonotype was recorded at least ten times. CDR3: CASSSGMTADTQYF. In DNA, the CDR3 is TGTGCCAGCTCGAGCGGGATGACTGCAGATACGCAGTATTTT. The gene calls are TRBV6-2 or TRBV6-3 and TRBJ2-3; 7 bases match TRBD2. After removal of 8 bases from V and 4 bases from J, the junction contained 9 bases not matched to a gene. CDR3 length: 14 residues. Germline CDR1 MNHEY, CDR2 SVGEGT.

J is TRBJ1-1 and V is TRBV28; D gene ambiguous. CDR1 is MDHEN, CDR2 SYDVKM, per germline. CDR3 length: 12 residues. V gave up 5 bases and J gave up 10 bases, with 14 bases separating them. CDR3 nucleotides: TGTGCCAGCAGTCCCCCCCGGGGAGGAGCTTTCTTT. Its translation: CASSPPRGGAFF.

This clonotype was detected many times. This chain connects TRBV18 to TRBJ2-1, with 10 bases fitting TRBD2. Trimming cost V 3 bases and J 9 bases; bases outside gene matches: 11. CDR3 length: 16 amino acids. Germline CDR1 is KGHSH and CDR2 is LQKENI. For the CDR3, the DNA is TGTGCCAGCTCACCCCCGGGACTAGCGCCTCCGGGTGAGCAGTTCTTC. Translated, it gives CASSPPGLAPPGEQFF.

Ten or more counts support this clonotype. The V and J genes are TRBV18 and TRBJ2-7; D unresolved. This CDR3 has 13 amino acids. V was clipped by 4 bases and J by 6 bases, with 13 bases between them. The germline V gene encodes CDR1 KGHSH and CDR2 LQKENI. CDR3 in amino acids: CASSQNLRREQYV. The CDR3, as DNA: TGTGCCAGCTCACAGAACCTCAGGCGCGAGCAGTACGTC.

The V call is TRBV28, the J call TRBJ2-7; 9 bases agree with TRBD2. Germline values: CDR1 MDHEN, CDR2 SYDVKM. The CDR3 runs to 14 residues. The V segment lost 6 bases and the J segment 2 bases; nucleotides outside the gene matches: 5. CDR3 sequence reads: CASRPGLATYEQYF. In DNA, the CDR3 is TGTGCCAGCAGACCGGGACTAGCAACCTACGAGCAGTACTTC.

This clonotype has a count of ten or more. J is TRBJ2-2 and V is TRBV20-1; D may be TRBD1 (7 bases). The CDR3 sequence is 15 residues long. V was cut by 4 bases and J by 7 bases, with 19 bases left in between. The germline V gene encodes CDR1 DFQATT and CDR2 SNEGSKA (reference sequence). The CDR3: CSAIDSGGGFGELFF. CDR3 bases: TGCAGTGCTATTGATAGCGGAGGGGGCTTCGGGGAGCTGTTTTTT.

There are a few counts of this clonotype. V usage is TRBV11-1 and J usage is TRBJ1-6, with 8 nucleotides matching TRBD1. CDR1 and CDR2 from the germline V gene are SGHAT and FQDESV (reference sequence). The CDR3 length is 18 residues. Trimming removed 5 bases from V and 6 bases from J; junction bases left unmatched: 15. CDR3 residues: CASSRESTGAASNSPLHF. The CDR3 DNA is TGTGCCAGCAGCCGAGAGTCGACAGGGGCGGCGAGTAATTCACCCCTCCACTTT.

The table lists this clonotype with many counts. The gene calls are TRBV4-3 and TRBJ2-6, with D possibly TRBD2 on 5 matching bases. This CDR3 comprises 16 residues. The germline gives CDR1 LGHNA, CDR2 YSLEER. The V end lost 0 bases, the J end lost 0 bases, and 6 bases lay between the germline ends. In DNA form, the CDR3 reads TGCGCCAGCAGCCAAGATGGGAGCTCTGGGGCCAACGTCCTGACTTTC. Translated, it gives CASSQDGSSGANVLTF.

This clonotype was picked up many times. This chain links TRBV28 with TRBJ1-2; D possibly corresponds to TRBD1 (6 bases). V gave up 6 bases and J gave up 5 bases, with 22 bases separating them. The CDR3 has 16 residues. Germline CDR1 and CDR2: MDHEN and SYDVKM. This CDR3 is CASSRYSGGQGYGYTF. The CDR3 DNA sequence: TGTGCCAGCAGCCGATATAGCGGGGGCCAAGGTTATGGCTACACCTTC.

In its sample, this clonotype was seen many times. This chain uses TRBV7-3 with TRBJ2-2, with a tentative D call TRBD1 (7 bases). CDR3 length: 14 residues. The V and J ends lost 10 bases and 0 bases respectively, with 12 bases between them. CDR1 SGHTA and CDR2 FQGTGA come from the germline V gene. Written as DNA, the CDR3 is TGTGCCACCCGGGGGACAGCGAACACCGGGGAGCTGTTTTTT. Translation: CATRGTANTGELFF. Combining the CDR3 with reference TRBV7-3 and TRBJ2-2 gives the whole variable domain GAGVSQTPSNKVTEKGKYVELRCDPISGHTALYWYRQSLGQGPEFLIYFQGTGAADDSGLPNDRFFAVRPEGSVSTLKIQRTERGDSAVYLCATRGTANTGELFFGEGSRLTVL.

In this sample, this clonotype turned up many times. The J gene is TRBJ2-6, the V gene TRBV10-2; 9 nucleotides align to TRBD2. CDR1 and CDR2 from the germline V gene are WSHSY and SAAADI. V gave up 7 bases and J gave up 2 bases; unmatched junction bases: 6. This CDR3 has 16 amino acids. The CDR3, as DNA: TGCGCCAGCAAAGGAAGCGGGGGGCCTGGGGCCAACGTCCTGACTTTC. This translates into CASKGSGGPGANVLTF.